The 5 T cell receptor beta chains reported below all come from one sample, sequenced in a study of T-cell reconstitution after alpha-beta-depleted transplantation in children. The TCRbeta library was prepared with unique molecular identifiers. Each CDR3 protein is one row after TCRdb ran MiXCR on the PCR reads. The sample carries 98,000 or so distinct CDR3 sequences, 5.5% to 7% recorded once. Specimen: PBMCs, mostly from graft donor cells, collected 360 days after TCRalphabeta/CD19-depleted stem cell transplant. The receptors come from a male patient aged 2-10 years who had a stem cell transplant for acute lymphoblastic leukemia, so the T cells may come from the graft donor.

This clonotype came up a few times. The chain uses TRBV12-3 or TRBV12-4 and TRBJ1-1, with 10 nucleotides matching TRBD1. This CDR3 contains 14 residues. The J segment lost 3 bases and the V segment lost 7 bases, leaving 5 bases of the junction unmatched. CDR3 coding DNA: TGTGCCAGCACCCGGACAGGGGGAGACACTGAAGCTTTCTTT. Amino acids: CASTRTGGDTEAFF.

The sample holds many counts of this clonotype. The chain is built from TRBV7-2 and TRBJ1-5; D remains unclear. V dropped 3 bases and J dropped 11 bases, with 11 bases sitting between them. CDR1 SGHTA and CDR2 FQGNSA come from the germline V gene. The CDR3 is 12 amino acids. The DNA of the CDR3 is TGTGCCAGCAGCTTGGACCGTGGGGCCCAGCATTTT. Its translation is CASSLDRGAQHF.

J is TRBJ2-2 and V is TRBV6-1; 9 bases fit TRBD1. The CDR3 spans 17 residues. CDR1 and CDR2 from the germline V gene are MNHNS and SASEGT. The junction had 9 bases not matched to a gene; V was cut back by 2 bases and J by 5 bases. The CDR3 here is CASSEFRDRVNTGELFF. For the CDR3, the DNA is TGTGCCAGCAGTGAATTTCGGGACAGGGTGAATACCGGGGAGCTGTTTTTT.

This clonotype was observed a handful of times. The chain is built from TRBV20-1 and TRBJ2-3; D is uncertain. The germline V gene encodes CDR1 DFQATT and CDR2 SNEGSKA (reference sequence). V was cut by 0 bases and J by 4 bases, with 5 bases left in between. The CDR3 is made up of 12 amino acids. The CDR3 sequence is CSARDQPDTQYF. CDR3 coding DNA: TGCAGTGCTAGAGATCAACCAGATACGCAGTATTTT.

This clonotype appeared many times. The chain is built from TRBV12-5 and TRBJ1-1, with D unclear. From germline, CDR1 is LGHNT and CDR2 FRNRAP. The CDR3 is 15 residues long. The germline V and J ends were trimmed by 7 bases and 4 bases, with 19 bases remaining between them. The CDR3 sequence is CASAPFKAASTEAFF. The CDR3 DNA is TGTGCTAGTGCTCCATTTAAGGCGGCGAGCACTGAAGCTTTCTTT. Based on the CDR3 plus reference TRBV12-5 and TRBJ1-1, the full variable domain is DARVTQTPRHKVTEMGQEVTMRCQPILGHNTVFWYRQTMMQGLELLAYFRNRAPLDDSGMPKDRFSAEMPDATLATLKIQPSEPRDSAVYFCASAPFKAASTEAFFGQGTRLTVV.